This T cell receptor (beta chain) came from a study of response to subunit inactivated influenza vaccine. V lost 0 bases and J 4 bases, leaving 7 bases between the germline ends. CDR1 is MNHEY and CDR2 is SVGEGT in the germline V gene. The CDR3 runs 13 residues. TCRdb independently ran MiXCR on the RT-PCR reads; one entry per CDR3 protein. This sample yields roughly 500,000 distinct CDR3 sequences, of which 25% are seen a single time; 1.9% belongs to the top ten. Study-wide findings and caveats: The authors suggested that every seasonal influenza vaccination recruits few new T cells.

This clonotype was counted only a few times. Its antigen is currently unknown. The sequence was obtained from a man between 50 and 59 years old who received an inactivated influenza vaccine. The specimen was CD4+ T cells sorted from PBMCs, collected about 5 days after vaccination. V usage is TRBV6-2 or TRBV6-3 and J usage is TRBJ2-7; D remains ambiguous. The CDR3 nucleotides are TGTGCCAGCAGTTACTCCCGGATTTACGAGCAGTACTTC. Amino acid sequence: CASSYSRIYEQYF.